A single sample gave rise to the 26 T cell receptor beta chains below, sequenced in a study of T cells after posttransplantation cyclophosphamide. Sampled 1 year posttransplant, controls received myeloablative marrow transplants, methotrexate and a calcineurin inhibitor. Sequencing was performed with immunoSEQ multiplex PCR; in TCRdb, only in-frame clones are kept and a portion is missing. Of roughly 15,000 clones in the sample, about nine tenths are singletons; the top ten hold roughly 3.8%. The source was PBMCs, collected after an allogeneic stem cell transplant with a calcineurin inhibitor and methotrexate. The receptor source for this set is a male patient aged 45-60 years who received an allogeneic stem cell transplant from an unrelated donor, was CMV-positive, and had chronic GVHD only. Part of the T cells may come from the graft donor.

This chain joins TRBV5-3 and TRBJ1-2; 8 bases are shared with TRBD1. TRBV5-3 is an ORF for which the function is uncertain. The CDR3 is made up of 16 amino acids. The junction had 12 bases not matched to a gene; V was cut back by 4 bases and J by 4 bases. CDR3 in DNA: TGTGCCAGAAGCCTTCAGGGGGCGTATCTGGCCTATGGCTACACCTTC. It encodes CARSLQGAYLAYGYTF.

The chain links TRBV13 to TRBJ1-2, with 7 bases lining up with TRBD1. The V and J ends lost 1 base and 0 bases, in that order; junction bases with no gene match: 5. The CDR3 contains 16 residues. Germline CDR1 and CDR2: PRHDT and FYEKMQ (reference sequence). CDR3 sequence reads: CASSLEGGTANYGYTF. For the CDR3, the DNA is TGTGCCAGCAGCTTAGAAGGGGGCACCGCTAACTATGGCTACACCTTC.

The chain links TRBV20-1 to TRBJ1-1; D ambiguous. Trimming took 0 bases from V and 5 from J, leaving 4 bases between them. Per germline, CDR1 DFQATT and CDR2 SNEGSKA (reference sequence). The CDR3 runs 11 residues. Written as DNA, the CDR3 is TGCAGTGCTAGAGATTATACTGAAGCTTTCTTT. It specifies CSARDYTEAFF.

The chain recombines TRBV9 with TRBJ2-3, with a possible D match to TRBD2 (6 bases). The germline V gene encodes CDR1 SGDLS and CDR2 YYNGEE. V was shortened by 3 bases and J by 2 bases, with 13 bases between the two germline ends. CDR3 size: 15 residues. The CDR3 region is CASSEEGTNTDTQYF. For the CDR3, the DNA is TGTGCCAGCAGCGAGGAGGGGACCAACACAGATACGCAGTATTTT.

This clone appeared once. J is TRBJ1-4 and V is TRBV5-1, with D possibly matching TRBD1 (5 bases). This CDR3 has 15 amino acids. Looked up from germline, CDR1 is SGHRS and CDR2 is YFSETQ. V gave up 1 base and J gave up 8 bases, with 15 bases separating them. As DNA, the CDR3 is TGCGCCAGCAGCTTGTCAGGACAAGGCAGCGAAAAACTGTTTTTT. Translating it yields CASSLSGQGSEKLFF.

The V gene is TRBV5-1, the J gene TRBJ2-1; TRBD2 agrees at 10 bases. With V trimmed by 2 bases and J by 2 bases, 13 bases remained unmatched. Germline V gives CDR1 SGHRS, CDR2 YFSETQ. The CDR3 has 19 residues. This chain's CDR3 is CASSFMGLASGGPYNEQFF. For the CDR3, the DNA is TGCGCCAGCAGCTTTATGGGGTTAGCTAGCGGGGGCCCCTACAATGAGCAGTTCTTC.

The V and J genes are TRBV27 and TRBJ2-3; D is ambiguous. The CDR3 consists of 14 residues. V was clipped by 4 bases and J by 2 bases, with 10 bases between them. From germline, CDR1 is MNHEY and CDR2 SMNVEV (reference sequence). The CDR3 here is CASSSRKYTDTQYF. CDR3 coding DNA: TGTGCCAGCAGTTCGCGGAAGTACACAGATACGCAGTATTTT.

V and J are TRBV7-9 and TRBJ1-3; TRBD1 matches at 8 bases. V lost 0 bases to trimming and J lost 7 bases; unmatched junction nucleotides: 11. CDR1 is SEHNR and CDR2 is FQNEAQ in the germline V gene (reference sequence). The CDR3 totals 17 residues. The CDR3 reads CASSLAQGTGGSNTIYF. CDR3 nucleotides: TGTGCCAGCAGCTTAGCTCAGGGGACAGGAGGGTCGAACACCATATATTTT. The full variable domain, in which reference TRBV7-9 and TRBJ1-3 provide the parts outside the CDR3, is DTGVSQNPRHKITKRGQNVTFRCDPISEHNRLYWYRQTLGQGPEFLTYFQNEAQLEKSRLLSDRFSAERPKGSFSTLEIQRTEQGDSAMYLCASSLAQGTGGSNTIYFGEGSWLTVV.

The V and J genes are TRBV19 and TRBJ1-5; the D is unclear. Trimming stripped 6 bases from V and 2 bases from J, with 14 bases between. The germline CDR1 and CDR2 sequences are LNHDA and SQIVND (reference sequence). This CDR3 region has 15 residues. CDR3 sequence (DNA): TGTGCCAGTAGAGCGCTCCTAGGTGGCAATCAGCCCCAGCATTTT. Translating it yields CASRALLGGNQPQHF.

The chain is built from TRBV11-3 and TRBJ2-2; TRBD1 matches 7 bases. The germline V gene encodes CDR1 SGHNT and CDR2 YENEEA. CDR3 size: 13 residues. The V segment lost 7 bases and the J segment 3 bases; nucleotides outside the gene matches: 2. CDR3 sequence reads: CASTTGDTGELFF. As DNA, the CDR3 is TGTGCCAGCACCACAGGGGACACCGGGGAGCTGTTTTTT.

This clone was found a few times. The chain is built from TRBV6-6 and TRBJ1-5; weak D call: TRBD1 (5 bases). In germline, CDR1 is MNHNY, CDR2 SVGAGI (reference sequence). Trimming pared 7 bases from V and 5 bases from J, leaving 15 bases between. The CDR3 has 14 amino acids. The CDR3 sequence is CASTRGWGDQPQHF. The CDR3 region has the DNA TGTGCCAGCACCCGCGGATGGGGGGATCAGCCCCAGCATTTT.

The chain uses TRBV10-3 and TRBJ2-7, with no clear D. The V gene's germline CDR1 is ENHRY and CDR2 SYGVKD. V was shortened by 2 bases and J by 3 bases, with 14 bases between the two germline ends. The CDR3 runs to 15 residues. The CDR3 sequence is CAISETLPGFYEQYF. As DNA, the CDR3 is TGTGCCATCAGTGAGACACTACCCGGATTCTACGAGCAGTACTTC.

This clone was recorded a few times. The chain links TRBV10-3 to TRBJ1-2, with a tentative D call TRBD1 (5 bases). V gave up 6 bases and J gave up 4 bases, with 9 bases separating them. The CDR3 loop spans 12 amino acids. Germline V lookup: CDR1 ENHRY, CDR2 SYGVKD. The CDR3 DNA follows: TGTGCCATCAGCGGGCAGGGCTATGGCTACACCTTC. Its protein is CAISGQGYGYTF.

This clone occurred once. J is TRBJ1-6 and V is TRBV4-2, with unresolved D. V lost 0 bases to trimming and J lost 13 bases, with 16 bases between them. Looked up from germline, CDR1 is LGHNA and CDR2 is YNFKEQ. This CDR3 has 15 residues. The CDR3 loop reads CASSQDLGPTGPLHF. The DNA for the CDR3 is TGTGCCAGCAGCCAAGATCTGGGCCCTACGGGGCCCCTCCACTTT.

V is TRBV4-3 and J is TRBJ2-4; D possibly corresponds to TRBD1 (5 bases). In germline, CDR1 is LGHNA, CDR2 YSLEER. Trimming shortened V by 0 bases and J by 6 bases, and 9 bases separated the two germline ends. The CDR3 runs to 14 residues. The CDR3 DNA sequence: TGCGCCAGCAGCCAAGATAGGGGCATAAACATTCAGTACTTC. This encodes CASSQDRGINIQYF.

CDR3 nucleotides: TGTGCCAGCTCTCGATACGGGACTAGCGTGGGCTACGAGCAGTACTTC. Its translation: CASSRYGTSVGYEQYF. The gene calls are TRBV5-4 and TRBJ2-7; 10 bases match TRBD2. The CDR3 loop spans 16 amino acids. Germline V gene lookup returns CDR1 SGHNT and CDR2 YYREEE (reference sequence). The junction had 13 bases not matched to a gene; V was cut back by 7 bases and J by 3 bases.

The chain links TRBV27 to TRBJ2-7, with a weak D call TRBD2 (6 bases). Trimming shortened V by 0 bases and J by 4 bases, and 10 bases separated the two germline ends. The CDR3 has 14 amino acids. Germline CDR1 MNHEY, CDR2 SMNVEV (reference sequence). This chain's CDR3 is CASSLSSRDYEQYF. CDR3 in DNA: TGTGCCAGCAGTTTATCGTCGCGGGATTACGAGCAGTACTTC.

The chain employs TRBV19 and TRBJ2-7; D is possibly TRBD2 (5 bases). Trimming removed 0 bases at V and 7 bases at J, with 7 bases between. Germline V lookup: CDR1 LNHDA, CDR2 SQIVND (reference sequence). The CDR3 length is 12 residues. The CDR3 protein is CASSIDRREQYF. The CDR3 DNA reads as TGTGCCAGTAGTATAGATCGGAGGGAGCAGTACTTC.

The chain combines TRBV5-4 with TRBJ1-2, with D tentatively TRBD1 (5 bases). The germline V gene encodes CDR1 SGHNT and CDR2 YYREEE (reference sequence). The germline V and J ends were trimmed by 4 bases and 2 bases, with 18 bases remaining between them. The CDR3 has 16 amino acids. For the CDR3, the DNA is TGTGCCAGCAGCCCTAGGTTGGGGCCAGGGAACTATGGCTACACCTTC. This translates into CASSPRLGPGNYGYTF.

The chain combines TRBV19 with TRBJ2-5; TRBD2 aligns across 7 bases. This CDR3 has 18 amino acids. Germline values: CDR1 LNHDA, CDR2 SQIVND (reference sequence). The V gene end was trimmed by 1 base and the J gene end by 1 base; junction bases not matched to a gene: 12. The CDR3 DNA reads as TGTGCCAGTAGTATAGGGGGAAAGGTAGCGGGCGTCCAAGAGACCCAGTACTTC. Its protein product is CASSIGGKVAGVQETQYF.

The chain employs TRBV6-5 and TRBJ1-1; the match to TRBD1 covers 8 bases. The CDR3 is made up of 15 amino acids. V trimming: 6 bases; J trimming: 3 bases; junction bases outside the gene matches: 9. The germline V gene has CDR1 MNHEY and CDR2 SVGAGI. CDR3 sequence reads: CASSPFQGAYTEAFF. CDR3 nucleotides: TGTGCCAGCAGCCCATTCCAGGGGGCGTACACTGAAGCTTTCTTT.

The rearrangement uses TRBV27 and TRBJ1-5; the D is unclear. The CDR3 length is 15 residues. Germline V lookup: CDR1 MNHEY, CDR2 SMNVEV (reference sequence). V was shortened by 2 bases and J by 4 bases, with 12 bases between the two germline ends. The CDR3 sequence: CASSLEGAKNQPQHF. DNA of the CDR3: TGTGCCAGCAGTTTAGAGGGAGCTAAGAATCAGCCCCAGCATTTT.

The V call is TRBV5-4, the J call TRBJ1-2, with D possibly TRBD1 on 6 matching bases. V was cut by 4 bases and J by 2 bases, with 24 bases left in between. The V gene's germline CDR1 is SGHNT and CDR2 YYREEE (reference sequence). This CDR3 is 18 amino acids long. The CDR3 region has the DNA TGTGCCAGCAGCCCAGCATACGGGACGGGGGGCAGGAACTATGGCTACACCTTC. Translating gives CASSPAYGTGGRNYGYTF.

The CDR3 region has the DNA TGTGCCAGCAGTCAGCAGGGGTATCAGCCCCAGCATTTT. Translated, it gives CASSQQGYQPQHF. V is TRBV28 and J is TRBJ1-5; D might be TRBD1 (6 bases). The germline V gene encodes CDR1 MDHEN and CDR2 SYDVKM. With 5 bases removed from V and 5 bases from J, the gap between germline ends came to 10 bases. The length of the CDR3 is 13 residues.

This chain connects TRBV28 to TRBJ2-7; no reliable D call. The CDR3 spans 13 residues. Germline V gene sequence: CDR1 MDHEN, CDR2 SYDVKM. V was trimmed by 8 bases and J by 3 bases, leaving 14 bases between them. CDR3 coding DNA: TGTGCCAGCCTCAACACCCGGGTCTACGAGCAGTACTTC. Its protein product is CASLNTRVYEQYF.

The chain recombines TRBV5-1 with TRBJ2-1; 8 nucleotides agree with TRBD2. Germline values: CDR1 SGHRS, CDR2 YFSETQ. The J segment lost 7 bases and the V segment lost 0 bases, leaving 3 bases of the junction unmatched. The CDR3 consists of 14 residues. The CDR3 sequence: CASSLAVAGNEQFF. The CDR3, as DNA: TGCGCCAGCAGCTTGGCGGTAGCGGGGAATGAGCAGTTCTTC.